Reported below is one T cell receptor (beta chain). What it recognizes is unknown. The record originates from a study of post-analysis software for immune sequencing data. Study-wide context: Relapsing-remitting, secondary progressive and progressive-relapsing forms of multiple sclerosis all featured among disease courses. Study-level findings and limits: Those samples that were prepared in the same batch co-clustered strongly by F measure. Patients with multiple sclerosis recorded significantly lower normalized Chao1 diversity than controls, the study found. Elevated frequency relative to controls characterized several TRBV segments in patients, TRBV5-6, TRBV5-1 and TRBV20-1 among them.

Trimming removed 4 bases from V and 4 bases from J, with 12 bases in between. Germline values: CDR1 SNHLY, CDR2 FYNNEI. This CDR3 region has 14 residues. The TCR beta cDNA libraries contained unique molecular identifiers. A population of about 0.85 to 11 million T cells gave rise to around 480,000 cDNA molecules. One entry per CDR3 protein, called by TCRdb with MiXCR from the PCR reads. Among a few hundred thousand distinct CDR3 sequences listed, 30% to 40% were seen once. V and J are TRBV2 and TRBJ2-3; possible D gene TRBD2, 7 bases. The source material was blood. This receptor was taken from a girl aged 2 to 17 with multiple sclerosis. The CDR3 DNA reads TGTGCCAGCAGTGCCGGGGGGCTGGCAGATACGCAGTATTTT. Translating gives CASSAGGLADTQYF.